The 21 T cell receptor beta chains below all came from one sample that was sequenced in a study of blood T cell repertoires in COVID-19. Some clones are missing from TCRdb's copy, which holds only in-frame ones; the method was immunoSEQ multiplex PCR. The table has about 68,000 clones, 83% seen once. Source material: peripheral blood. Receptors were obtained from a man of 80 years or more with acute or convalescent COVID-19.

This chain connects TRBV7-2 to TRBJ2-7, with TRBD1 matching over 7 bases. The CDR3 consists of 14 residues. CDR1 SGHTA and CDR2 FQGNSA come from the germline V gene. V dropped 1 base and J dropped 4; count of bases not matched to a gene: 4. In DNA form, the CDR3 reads TGTGCCAGCAGCTTAGTTTCACAGGGGTACGAGCAGTACTTC. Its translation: CASSLVSQGYEQYF.

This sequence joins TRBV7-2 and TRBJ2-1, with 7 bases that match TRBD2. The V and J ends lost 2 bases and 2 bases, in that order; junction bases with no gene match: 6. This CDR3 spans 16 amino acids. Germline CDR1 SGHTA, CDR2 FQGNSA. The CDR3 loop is CASSLRGVGPYNEQFF. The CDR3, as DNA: TGTGCCAGCAGCTTACGGGGGGTTGGCCCCTACAATGAGCAGTTCTTC.

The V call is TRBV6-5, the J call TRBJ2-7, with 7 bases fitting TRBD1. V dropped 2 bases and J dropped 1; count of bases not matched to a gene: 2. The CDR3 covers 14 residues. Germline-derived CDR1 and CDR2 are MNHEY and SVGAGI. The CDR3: CASSYNRGSYEQYF. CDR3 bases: TGTGCCAGCAGTTACAACAGGGGATCCTACGAGCAGTACTTC.

The chain's CDR3 is CASSQQGLGANVLTF. The CDR3 region has the DNA TGTGCCAGCAGTCAACAGGGATTAGGGGCCAACGTCCTGACTTTC. The chain is built from TRBV2 and TRBJ2-6, with a weak D call TRBD1 (6 bases). V lost 5 bases, J lost 4 bases, and 12 bases lay in between. The CDR3 length is 15 residues. Germline loops: CDR1 SNHLY, CDR2 FYNNEI.

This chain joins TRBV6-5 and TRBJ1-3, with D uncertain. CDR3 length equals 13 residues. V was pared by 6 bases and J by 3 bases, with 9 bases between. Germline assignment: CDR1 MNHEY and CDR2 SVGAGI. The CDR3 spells CASRADGGNTIYF. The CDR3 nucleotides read TGTGCCAGCAGGGCTGATGGTGGAAACACCATATATTTT.

The CDR3 bases are TGTGCCAGCAGCCCGCGACAGGGGGCGCGGGAGACCCAGTACTTC. This sequence encodes CASSPRQGARETQYF. This chain uses TRBV7-6 with TRBJ2-5; 10 bases match TRBD1. The CDR3 consists of 15 residues. J lost 5 bases, V lost 5 bases, and 8 bases had no gene match. Per the germline V gene, CDR1 is SGHVS and CDR2 is FNYEAQ.

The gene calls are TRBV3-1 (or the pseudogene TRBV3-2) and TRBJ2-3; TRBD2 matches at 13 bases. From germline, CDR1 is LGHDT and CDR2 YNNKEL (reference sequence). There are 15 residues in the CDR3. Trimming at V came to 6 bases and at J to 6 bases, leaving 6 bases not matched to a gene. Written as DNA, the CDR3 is TGTGCCAGCAGACAGACTAGCGGGGGGTTGGATACGCAGTATTTT. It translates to CASRQTSGGLDTQYF.

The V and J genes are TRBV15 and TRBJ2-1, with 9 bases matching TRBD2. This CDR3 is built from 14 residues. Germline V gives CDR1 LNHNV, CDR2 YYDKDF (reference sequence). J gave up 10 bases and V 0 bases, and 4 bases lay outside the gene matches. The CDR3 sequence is CATSRDGREGEQFF. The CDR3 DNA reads TGTGCCACCAGCAGAGATGGGCGGGAGGGCGAGCAGTTCTTC.

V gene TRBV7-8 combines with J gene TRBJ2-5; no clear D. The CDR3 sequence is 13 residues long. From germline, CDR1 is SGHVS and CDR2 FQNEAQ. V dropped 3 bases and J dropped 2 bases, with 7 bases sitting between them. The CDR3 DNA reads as TGTGCCAGCAGCTTTGCGATTCAAGAGACCCAGTACTTC. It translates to CASSFAIQETQYF.

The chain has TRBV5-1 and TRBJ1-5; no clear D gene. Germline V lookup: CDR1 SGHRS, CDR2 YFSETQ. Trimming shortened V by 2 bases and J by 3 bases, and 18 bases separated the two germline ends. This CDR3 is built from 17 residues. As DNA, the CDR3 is TGCGCCAGCAGCTTTAGTCCGAAGCCAAGATACAATCAGCCCCAGCATTTT. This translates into CASSFSPKPRYNQPQHF.

Written as DNA, the CDR3 is TGTGCCAGCAGCCTCCGGACTAGCGGGGCGACAGATACGCAGTATTTT. Its translation: CASSLRTSGATDTQYF. The chain has TRBV13 and TRBJ2-3, with TRBD2 matching over 12 bases. With 5 bases clipped from V and 3 bases from J, the junction kept 6 bases outside the gene matches. Germline values: CDR1 PRHDT, CDR2 FYEKMQ (reference sequence). The length of the CDR3 is 16 residues.

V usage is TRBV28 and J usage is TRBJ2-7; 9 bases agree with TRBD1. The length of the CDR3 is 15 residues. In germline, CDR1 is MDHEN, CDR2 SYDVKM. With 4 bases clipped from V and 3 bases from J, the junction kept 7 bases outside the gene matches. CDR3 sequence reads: CASSSPGTGLYEQYF. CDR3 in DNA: TGTGCCAGCAGTTCCCCCGGGACAGGGCTCTACGAGCAGTACTTC.

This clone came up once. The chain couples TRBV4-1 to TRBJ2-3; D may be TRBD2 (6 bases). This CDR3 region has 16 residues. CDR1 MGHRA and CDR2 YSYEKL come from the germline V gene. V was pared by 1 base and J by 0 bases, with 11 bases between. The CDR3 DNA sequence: TGCGCCAGCAGCCAAGGAGTAGCGGTGAGCACAGATACGCAGTATTTT. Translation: CASSQGVAVSTDTQYF.

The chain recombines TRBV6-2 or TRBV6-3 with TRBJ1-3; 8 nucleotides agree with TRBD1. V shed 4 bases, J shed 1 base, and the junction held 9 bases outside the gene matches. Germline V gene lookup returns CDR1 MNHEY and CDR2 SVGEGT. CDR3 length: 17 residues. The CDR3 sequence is CASSSRARGQSGNTIYF. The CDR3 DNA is TGTGCCAGCAGTTCCCGCGCCAGGGGGCAGTCTGGAAACACCATATATTTT.

The CDR3 is CASSSKGLAGITEQFF. The CDR3 DNA follows: TGCGCCAGCAGCTCCAAGGGACTAGCGGGGATTACGGAGCAGTTCTTC. The J gene is TRBJ2-1, the V gene TRBV5-1; 13 nucleotides agree with TRBD2. V lost 3 bases, J lost 10 bases, and 10 bases stayed unmatched. CDR1 and CDR2 from the germline V gene are SGHRS and YFSETQ. The CDR3 has 16 amino acids.

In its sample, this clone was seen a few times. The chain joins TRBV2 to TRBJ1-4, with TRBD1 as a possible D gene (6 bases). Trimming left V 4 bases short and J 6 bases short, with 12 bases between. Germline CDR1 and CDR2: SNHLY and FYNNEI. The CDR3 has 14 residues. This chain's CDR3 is CASSGLTGYEKLFF. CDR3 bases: TGTGCCAGCAGTGGCCTGACAGGCTATGAAAAACTGTTTTTT. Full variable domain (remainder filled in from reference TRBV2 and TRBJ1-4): EPEVTQTPSHQVTQMGQEVILRCVPISNHLYFYWYRQILGQKVEFLVSFYNNEISEKSEIFDDQFSVERPDGSNFTLKIRSTKLEDSAMYFCASSGLTGYEKLFFGSGTQLSVL.

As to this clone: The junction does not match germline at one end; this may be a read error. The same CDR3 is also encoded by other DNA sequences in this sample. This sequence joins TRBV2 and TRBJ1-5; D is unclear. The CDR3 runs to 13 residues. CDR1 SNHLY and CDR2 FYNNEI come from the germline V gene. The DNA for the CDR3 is TGTGCCAGCTGTGACGGCGGCGTTCAGCCCCAGCATTTT. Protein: CASCDGGVQPQHF. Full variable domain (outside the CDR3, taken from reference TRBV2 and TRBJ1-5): EPEVTQTPSHQVTQMGQEVILRCVPISNHLYFYWYRQILGQKVEFLVSFYNNEISEKSEIFDDQFSVERPDGSNFTLKIRSTKLEDSAMYFCASCDGGVQPQHFGDGTRLSIL.

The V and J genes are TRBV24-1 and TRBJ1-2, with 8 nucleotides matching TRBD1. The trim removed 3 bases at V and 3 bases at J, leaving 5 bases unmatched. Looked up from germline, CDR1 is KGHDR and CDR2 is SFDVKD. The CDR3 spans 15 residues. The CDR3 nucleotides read TGTGCCACCAGTGATCCCCAGGGGGCGGACTATGGCTACACCTTC. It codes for CATSDPQGADYGYTF.

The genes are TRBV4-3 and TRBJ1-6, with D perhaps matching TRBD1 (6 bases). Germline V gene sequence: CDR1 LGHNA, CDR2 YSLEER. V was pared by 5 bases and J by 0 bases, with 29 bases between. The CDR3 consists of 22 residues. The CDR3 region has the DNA TGCGCCAGCAGCTACTCTTTCCCCGGCAGGGGCTCCCAGAGCTCCTATAATTCACCCCTCCACTTT. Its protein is CASSYSFPGRGSQSSYNSPLHF.

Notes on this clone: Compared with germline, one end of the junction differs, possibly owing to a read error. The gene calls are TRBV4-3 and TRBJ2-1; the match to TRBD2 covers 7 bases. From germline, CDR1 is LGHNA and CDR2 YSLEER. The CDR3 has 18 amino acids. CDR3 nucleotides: TGCGCCAGCAGCCAAGAAGATCCTCTAGCGGACTTATACAGTGAGCAGTTCTTC. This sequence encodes CASSQEDPLADLYSEQFF.

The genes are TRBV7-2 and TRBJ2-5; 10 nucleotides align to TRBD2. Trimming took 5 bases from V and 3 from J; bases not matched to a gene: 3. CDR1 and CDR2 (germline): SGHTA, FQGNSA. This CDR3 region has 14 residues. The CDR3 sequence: CASSPGLAEETQYF. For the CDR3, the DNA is TGTGCCAGCAGCCCCGGACTAGCGGAAGAGACCCAGTACTTC. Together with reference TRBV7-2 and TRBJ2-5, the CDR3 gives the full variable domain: GAGVSQSPSNKVTEKGKDVELRCDPISGHTALYWYRQSLGQGLEFLIYFQGNSAPDKSGLPSDRFSAERTGGSVSTLTIQRTQQEDSAVYLCASSPGLAEETQYFGPGTRLLVL.